This note documents a single T cell receptor beta chain sequence. Measured with immunoSEQ multiplex PCR; TCRdb has only the in-frame clones, and not every one. Among roughly 110,000 clones listed, 65% to 75% were seen once. The data originate from a study of blood T cell repertoires in COVID-19. Looking at the study overall: Acute-phase and convalescent COVID-19 samples originated in the United States, Italy and Spain.

V lost 8 bases and J 4 bases, leaving 20 bases between the germline ends. From germline, CDR1 is MDHEN and CDR2 SYDVKM. CDR3 size: 15 residues. The V call is TRBV28, the J call TRBJ1-2; D unclear. The sequence was collected from a human donor with acute or convalescent COVID-19. The donor label of this sample is uncertain. Sequenced sample: peripheral blood. CDR3 sequence: CASRPEGRVFYGYTF. In DNA, the CDR3 is TGTGCCAGCCGACCCGAAGGGAGGGTCTTCTATGGCTACACCTTC.